The clone carrying this T cell receptor (beta chain) was observed once. Its antigen is unidentified. The CDR3 is 13 residues long. Between the trimmed V and J ends, which lost 6 bases and 4 bases, there was a span of 12 bases. The germline CDR1 and CDR2 sequences are SGHTA and FQGTGA. The source of the sample is a study of OX40 agonist ivuxolimab in advanced cancers. The study's findings and limits: On average, CD8+ T cells had more expanded clones than CD4+. Dose levels from 0.1 to 3.0 mg/kg saw CD4+ and CD8+ blood T cells expand clonally by week 6. Clonal expansion among partial responders at 0.1-3.0 mg/kg ranked near the lowest.

Sequenced by immunoSEQ multiplex PCR; TCRdb stores in-frame clones only, minus some. The data contain over 65,000 clones, approximately 86% of them seen just once; the ten biggest clones take up around 2%. The TCR was taken from an adult with an advanced solid tumor such as melanoma, head and neck, liver or kidney cancer. The input for sequencing was CD4+ or CD8+ T cells sorted from blood, taken in a trial of the OX40 agonist ivuxolimab. The chain recombines TRBV7-3 with TRBJ2-5, with D tentatively TRBD1 or TRBD2 (5 bases each). The DNA of the CDR3 is TGTGCCAGCAGGCCTGGGGGAAGAGAGACCCAGTACTTC. Translating it yields CASRPGGRETQYF.